The 7 T cell receptor beta chains below come from one sample, sequenced in a study of graft-versus-host responses after intestinal transplantation. Measured with immunoSEQ multiplex PCR; TCRdb has only the in-frame clones, and not every one. The table records about 97,000 clones, approximately 92% of them present only once. The input for sequencing was PBMCs, taken 453 days after intestinal transplant. These receptors all come from a human patient who received an intestinal transplant, so some T cells may come from the graft donor.

This clone was counted a single time. The V call is TRBV2, the J call TRBJ1-3; 8 bases are a match to TRBD1. The germline V gene encodes CDR1 SNHLY and CDR2 FYNNEI. V was clipped by 4 bases and J by 4 bases; unmatched bases: 9. This CDR3 has 16 amino acids. The CDR3 protein is CASSVVGGQGGNTIYF. The CDR3 bases are TGTGCCAGCAGTGTGGTCGGTGGACAGGGAGGAAACACCATATATTTT.

The chain links TRBV7-9 to TRBJ1-4; 8 nucleotides line up with TRBD1. The CDR3 contains 17 residues. The ends lost 5 bases at V and 2 bases at J; junction bases unmatched: 10. The germline CDR1 and CDR2 sequences are SEHNR and FQNEAQ (reference sequence). CDR3 protein: CASSRGRGPSTNEKLFF. CDR3 sequence (DNA): TGTGCCAGCAGCCGTGGCAGGGGGCCTTCGACTAATGAAAAACTGTTTTTT. The full variable domain, with the rest looked up from reference TRBV7-9 and TRBJ1-4, is DTGVSQNPRHKITKRGQNVTFRCDPISEHNRLYWYRQTLGQGPEFLTYFQNEAQLEKSRLLSDRFSAERPKGSFSTLEIQRTEQGDSAMYLCASSRGRGPSTNEKLFFGSGTQLSVL.

The chain uses TRBV18 and TRBJ2-2; D unresolved. The ends were cut back, 2 bases at V and 0 bases at J, with 10 bases in the middle. The V gene's germline CDR1 is KGHSH and CDR2 LQKENI. There are 16 residues in the CDR3. The CDR3 bases are TGTGCCAGCTCACCAAGGTCCGCAGCGAACACCGGGGAGCTGTTTTTT. As protein: CASSPRSAANTGELFF. Looking up the rest from reference TRBV18 and TRBJ2-2 gives the full variable domain: NAGVMQNPRHLVRRRGQEARLRCSPMKGHSHVYWYRQLPEEGLKFMVYLQKENIIDESGMPKERFSAEFPKEGPSILRIQQVVRGDSAAYFCASSPRSAANTGELFFGEGSRLTVL.

V and J are TRBV2 and TRBJ2-5; D unclear. The CDR3 runs to 14 residues. Per germline, CDR1 SNHLY and CDR2 FYNNEI. V dropped 1 base and J dropped 0 bases, with 6 bases sitting between them. This CDR3 reads CASSEVEYQETQYF. CDR3 in DNA: TGTGCCAGCAGTGAAGTGGAGTACCAAGAGACCCAGTACTTC.

This chain joins TRBV9 and TRBJ2-5; D is ambiguous. This CDR3 is built from 14 residues. Looked up from germline, CDR1 is SGDLS and CDR2 is YYNGEE. V lost 0 bases to trimming and J lost 2 bases, with 8 bases between them. In DNA, the CDR3 is TGTGCCAGCAGCGTAGACGGGTTTCAAGAGACCCAGTACTTC. Its protein is CASSVDGFQETQYF.

The V gene is TRBV5-1, the J gene TRBJ2-1; TRBD2 aligns across 11 bases. This CDR3 region has 17 residues. Germline V gene sequence: CDR1 SGHRS, CDR2 YFSETQ. The V segment lost 4 bases and the J segment 1 base; nucleotides outside the gene matches: 7. The CDR3: CASSVGSGGVSYNEQFF. The DNA of the CDR3 is TGCGCCAGCAGCGTCGGTAGCGGGGGGGTTTCCTACAATGAGCAGTTCTTC.

This rearrangement joins TRBV6-5 to TRBJ1-2; D is possibly TRBD1 (5 bases). The CDR3 has 16 amino acids. Germline V gene sequence: CDR1 MNHEY, CDR2 SVGAGI. Trimming took off 0 bases at V and 0 bases at J, with 11 bases between the two ends. Written as DNA, the CDR3 is TGTGCCAGCAGTTACTCGGCGGGGGACTCTAACTATGGCTACACCTTC. Amino acid sequence: CASSYSAGDSNYGYTF.